These 23 T cell receptor beta chains share one sample of origin, sequenced in a study of shared clonotypes between healthy human individuals. Produced via immunoSEQ multiplex PCR; TCRdb's table is partial and in-frame only. Among a few million clones listed, approximately 95% were seen once. Source material: naive CD4+ T cells from PBMCs. Noted subset: CD45RA+ positively selected. These receptors were collected from a man aged 18 to 30 in good health. Some clones in this sample may be carry-over from other donors' samples.

The chain uses TRBV29-1 and TRBJ2-2; D ambiguous. Per the germline V gene, CDR1 is SQVTM and CDR2 is ANQGSEA. CDR3 length: 14 residues. V lost 5 bases, J lost 1 base, and 11 bases lay in between. The CDR3 spells CSVLWQVNTGELFF. The CDR3 region has the DNA TGCAGCGTTCTTTGGCAGGTGAACACCGGGGAGCTGTTTTTT.

This clone has a single count. J is TRBJ2-1 and V is TRBV30; perhaps D is TRBD1 or TRBD2 (5 bases each). CDR3 size: 13 residues. V gave up 1 base and J gave up 7 bases, with 11 bases separating them. Germline assignment: CDR1 GTSNPN and CDR2 SVGIG (reference sequence). Here the CDR3 DNA reads TGTGCCTGGAGTGGACAGCCGGGGAATGAGCAGTTCTTC. Protein product: CAWSGQPGNEQFF.

This clone has a single count. The chain carries TRBV7-2 and TRBJ2-7; 8 nucleotides match TRBD2. From germline, CDR1 is SGHTA and CDR2 FQGNSA. V shed 4 bases, J shed 0 bases, and the junction held 5 bases outside the gene matches. CDR3 length equals 15 residues. CDR3 sequence: CASSYLAGPSYEQYF. The DNA for the CDR3 is TGTGCCAGCAGCTACCTAGCGGGCCCCTCCTACGAGCAGTACTTC.

V usage is TRBV11-3 and J usage is TRBJ2-1; 14 nucleotides align to TRBD2. Germline CDR1 reads SGHNT; CDR2 reads YENEEA. This CDR3 is 16 amino acids long. The V segment lost 3 bases and the J segment 8 bases; nucleotides outside the gene matches: 6. CDR3 protein: CASSLEGTSGSHEQFF. CDR3 in DNA: TGTGCCAGCAGCTTGGAGGGGACTAGCGGGAGTCATGAGCAGTTCTTC.

The genes are TRBV18 and TRBJ2-1; D remains ambiguous. Germline values: CDR1 KGHSH, CDR2 LQKENI. The CDR3 consists of 15 residues. V was shortened by 3 bases and J by 4 bases, with 13 bases between the two germline ends. In nucleotides, the CDR3 is TGTGCCAGCTCACCCCTCTCCGGCCTATACAATGAGCAGTTCTTC. This gives the protein CASSPLSGLYNEQFF.

This clone was seen a single time. CDR3: CASRGAEPYNEQFF. The CDR3 nucleotides are TGTGCCAGCAGGGGGGCTGAACCCTACAATGAGCAGTTCTTC. This chain joins TRBV28 and TRBJ2-1, with D possibly being TRBD1 (6 bases). There are 14 residues in the CDR3. V was cut by 6 bases and J by 2 bases, with 11 bases left in between. Per the germline V gene, CDR1 is MDHEN and CDR2 is SYDVKM. Together with reference TRBV28 and TRBJ2-1, the CDR3 gives the full variable domain: DVKVTQSSRYLVKRTGEKVFLECVQDMDHENMFWYRQDPGLGLRLIYFSYDVKMKEKGDIPEGYSVSREKKERFSLILESASTNQTSMYLCASRGAEPYNEQFFGPGTRLTVL.

With respect to this clone: The same CDR3 also results from other DNA sequences found in this sample. CDR3 protein: CASSLSMNTEAFF. The CDR3 DNA follows: TGTGCCAGCAGTTTATCCATGAACACTGAAGCTTTCTTT. The rearrangement joins TRBV27 to TRBJ1-1; D not resolved. This CDR3 contains 13 residues. The V gene's germline CDR1 is MNHEY and CDR2 SMNVEV (reference sequence). With 0 bases removed from V and 0 bases from J, the gap between germline ends came to 2 bases.

This clone was seen a single time. The genes are TRBV2 and TRBJ2-1; 12 bases line up with TRBD2. Looked up from germline, CDR1 is SNHLY and CDR2 is FYNNEI. CDR3 length: 14 amino acids. The chain's CDR3 is CTSSTSGSMDEQFF. For the CDR3, the DNA is TGTACCTCCTCGACTAGCGGGAGTATGGATGAGCAGTTCTTC.

V usage is TRBV21-1 and J usage is TRBJ2-1; the table's D gene call, TRBD1, was not cross checked with the DNA. TRBV21-1 constitutes a pseudogene. CDR3 length equals 18 residues. In nucleotides, the CDR3 is TGTGCCAGCAGCCTCCTAAGGACAGGAAAAAGCTCCTACAATGAGCAGTTCTTC. It is translated as CASSLLRTGKSSYNEQFF.

The chain carries TRBV7-9 and TRBJ2-5, with D perhaps TRBD1 (6 bases). The CDR3 has 15 residues. Germline V gene sequence: CDR1 SEHNR, CDR2 FQNEAQ (reference sequence). The germline V and J ends were trimmed by 5 bases and 5 bases, with 18 bases remaining between them. The CDR3: CASSKQEGDWETQYF. The CDR3 nucleotides read TGTGCCAGCAGCAAACAAGAGGGGGATTGGGAGACCCAGTACTTC.

This chain links TRBV1 with TRBJ2-7; the D call in the table, TRBD1, was not verified against the DNA. TRBV1 corresponds to a pseudogene. The CDR3 is 12 amino acids. CDR3 coding DNA: TGCACCAGCAGCCACCAGGGTTCCGAGCAGTACTTC. It encodes CTSSHQGSEQYF.

In its sample, this clone was seen a few times. The rearrangement uses TRBV9 and TRBJ1-1; 7 nucleotides match TRBD1. CDR1 is SGDLS, CDR2 YYNGEE, per germline. The length of the CDR3 is 15 residues. With 3 bases clipped from V and 0 bases from J, the junction kept 5 bases outside the gene matches. CDR3 sequence: CASSATGHMNTEAFF. The CDR3 nucleotides read TGTGCCAGCAGCGCGACAGGGCACATGAACACTGAAGCTTTCTTT.

This chain uses TRBV5-1 with TRBJ1-4, with TRBD1 matching 7 bases. Germline V gene data show CDR1 as SGHRS and CDR2 as YFSETQ. J lost 6 bases, V lost 4 bases, and 6 bases had no gene match. The CDR3 covers 14 residues. CDR3 coding DNA: TGCGCCAGCAGCCGGGACAGCCAACATGAAAAACTGTTTTTT. It codes for CASSRDSQHEKLFF.

The rearrangement links TRBV5-4 to TRBJ2-3, with D perhaps matching TRBD2 (5 bases). Germline lookup yields CDR1 SGHNT and CDR2 YYREEE (reference sequence). The CDR3 length is 15 residues. V was trimmed by 4 bases and J by 0 bases, leaving 12 bases between them. The CDR3 bases are TGTGCCAGCAGCCCTCCGACTAAGAGCACAGATACGCAGTATTTT. As protein: CASSPPTKSTDTQYF.

The chain carries TRBV30 and TRBJ1-2, with 12 positions matching TRBD1. The CDR3 is 14 amino acids. The germline CDR1 and CDR2 sequences are GTSNPN and SVGIG (reference sequence). J lost 8 bases, V lost 6 bases, and 10 bases had no gene match. The CDR3 here is CACPGQGANGGYTF. The DNA for the CDR3 is TGTGCCTGTCCGGGACAGGGGGCGAATGGGGGCTACACCTTC.

V gene TRBV15 combines with J gene TRBJ1-2; 7 bases line up with TRBD1. From germline, CDR1 is LNHNV and CDR2 YYDKDF (reference sequence). The CDR3 is 19 amino acids. Germline trimming cut 0 bases from V and 5 bases from J; bases unmatched to any gene: 18. The CDR3 sequence: CATSRDFGGRGSFGYGYTF. Written as DNA, the CDR3 is TGTGCCACCAGCAGAGATTTTGGTGGCAGGGGGTCGTTTGGTTATGGCTACACCTTC.

This sequence joins TRBV27 and TRBJ2-7, with 8 nucleotides matching TRBD1. Germline-derived CDR1 and CDR2 are MNHEY and SMNVEV (reference sequence). This CDR3 comprises 13 residues. V dropped 6 bases and J dropped 7; count of bases not matched to a gene: 8. For the CDR3, the DNA is TGTGCCAGCAGAGCCGGACAGGGATGGGAGCAGTACTTC. Translating it yields CASRAGQGWEQYF.

V gene TRBV4-1 combines with J gene TRBJ2-7, with 7 nucleotides matching TRBD1. With V trimmed by 3 bases and J by 0 bases, 5 bases remained unmatched. Germline-derived CDR1 and CDR2 are MGHRA and YSYEKL. The CDR3 loop spans 15 amino acids. CDR3 residues: CASSQWTGLSYEQYF. The CDR3 nucleotides read TGCGCCAGCAGCCAGTGGACAGGTCTCTCCTACGAGCAGTACTTC.

The chain recombines TRBV7-2 with TRBJ2-7; 10 positions agree with TRBD2. Germline CDR1 and CDR2: SGHTA and FQGNSA. The CDR3 length is 16 residues. Germline trimming cut 1 base from V and 4 bases from J; bases unmatched to any gene: 7. The CDR3 reads CASSLVVASGSYEQYF. CDR3 nucleotide sequence: TGTGCCAGCAGCTTAGTCGTGGCTAGCGGGAGTTACGAGCAGTACTTC.

V gene TRBV4-2 combines with J gene TRBJ2-7; 10 bases line up with TRBD2. V was clipped by 1 base and J by 2 bases; unmatched bases: 5. Germline CDR1 LGHNA, CDR2 YNFKEQ. The CDR3 is 16 amino acids. CDR3 DNA: TGTGCCAGCAGCCAAGCCGCCGGACTAGCGGCCTACGAGCAGTACTTC. Translation gives CASSQAAGLAAYEQYF.

This chain joins TRBV11-1 and TRBJ2-5; D is uncertain. Between the trimmed V and J ends, which lost 5 bases and 5 bases, there was a span of 6 bases. Per the germline V gene, CDR1 is SGHAT and CDR2 is FQDESV (reference sequence). The CDR3 spans 11 residues. The CDR3 is CASSPDETQYF. Written as DNA, the CDR3 is TGTGCCAGCAGCCCCGACGAGACCCAGTACTTC.

This clone turned up a few times. This rearrangement joins TRBV5-1 to TRBJ2-5, with D perhaps TRBD2 (6 bases). The CDR3 is made up of 15 amino acids. Germline assignment: CDR1 SGHRS and CDR2 YFSETQ. Trimming left V 4 bases short and J 7 bases short, with 20 bases between. CDR3 amino acids: CASSEDSQIGGTQYF. The DNA of the CDR3 is TGCGCCAGCAGCGAAGACAGCCAGATCGGGGGGACCCAGTACTTC.

The gene calls are TRBV9 and TRBJ2-2, with D perhaps matching TRBD2 (6 bases). The CDR3 runs to 16 residues. Trimming cost V 2 bases and J 0 bases, with 11 bases left between them. Germline V gene lookup returns CDR1 SGDLS and CDR2 YYNGEE. The CDR3, as DNA: TGTGCCAGCAGCGTGCGCGGGGATTCGAACACCGGGGAGCTGTTTTTT. This codes for CASSVRGDSNTGELFF.